This T cell receptor beta chain was sequenced during a study of cytomegalovirus exposure and HLA in healthy donors (dated by TCRdb to about 2017). Study-level background: An earlier analysis of several hundred of the donors reported approximately 300 Gb of sequence data and about 120 million unique TCR beta sequences obtained from roughly 170 million T cells. About 280 gigabases of sequencing data and approximately 93 million unique TCR sequences were included in an early release covering 550 to 800 HLA-typed donors. Of the approximately 400 genotyped donors, roughly 80% fell in the genetic ancestry cluster associated with self-reported Caucasian donors. The study aimed to test whether signatures of past pathogen exposure could be identified by cataloging public T cell receptors. The study used immunosequencing to profile the T cell repertoires of 670 or so subjects and linked those repertoires to cytomegalovirus serostatus. In addition to the first cohort of roughly 700 subjects, a separate validation cohort of approximately 120 different subjects was used. To predict cytomegalovirus infection status, the study brought together high-throughput TCR immunosequencing, statistical association of individual TCRs with disease status, and machine learning. A later analysis re-analyzed previously published TCR beta repertoires from 550 to 700 donors and added high-resolution HLA genotyping to study TCR occurrence patterns. Rather than drawing on any new phenotypic data, the later analysis identified candidate immune exposures from TCR beta sequences and the way those sequences occurred across donors. An earlier analysis of 587 of the donors applied high-throughput TCR beta sequencing to assess whether each TCR beta V gene segment acted as functional or pseudogenic. Donor age, sex, ethnicity and CMV serostatus were compiled together with the repertoire data. Genome-wide SNP genotypes for about three fifths of the roughly 700 donors were used in a later genetic analysis, which treated that subset as a discovery cohort. Every discovery cohort repertoire had been produced on one sequencing platform. HLA typing covered class I and class II loci at four-digit resolution. The number of typed donors differed by locus: about 629-630 for A, B, C, DRB1 and DQB1; about 520 for DQA1; 600 to 610 for DPA1; and 400 to 480 for DPB1. Five DR-DQ haplotypes were handled as single units for association and clustering because linkage in the cohort was strong. On average, about 200,000 unique TCR beta nucleotide sequences were sequenced per donor among a few hundred genotyped donors of the cohort, with 15% to 20% of those sequences being non-productive. Overall study results and their limits: A total of fewer than 200 TCR beta chains were listed by the study as associated with cytomegalovirus. According to a later analysis, TCR association rates differed among HLA loci, with DRB1 alleles showing the most associated TCRs and HLA-C alleles showing the fewest. A later analysis reported that several top co-occurrence clusters appeared linked to parvovirus B19, influenza, CMV and Epstein-Barr virus. Only TCR beta chains were sequenced in this cohort, and the absence of alpha or paired-chain data limited detectable features. Broadly in line with IMGT annotations, most TCR beta V segments showed up in productive rearrangements about 87% or about 30% of the time in an earlier analysis of approximately 600 of the donors. Because HLA typing was missing for some donors at each locus, association tests included only the typed subset. The presence/absence analyses assumed that sequencing depth was roughly uniform across donors, and that assumption may not be true. Specific HLA alleles were associated with roughly 17,000 TCR beta sequences at a false discovery rate of 0.05 in a later analysis. Most TCR sequences were seen in very few donors, while some public TCRs were found in many individuals. The only immune exposure information available for the cohort was CMV serostatus. Assigning TCR associations to individual alleles was difficult when HLA alleles, especially DR and DQ, strongly co-occurred. Correlated functional status among segregating V segments might be attributable to linkage disequilibrium, but an unknown experimental factor could not be ruled out. The earlier analysis of 587 of the donors excluded 15 to 20 rarely observed V segments, including chromosome 9 orphons, because counts were too low. A few of the identified cytomegalovirus-associated TCR beta chains were confirmed in vitro to be specific for cytomegalovirus antigens. An association between a missense DCLRE1C variant and V-gene and J-gene trimming of TCR beta chains was found in a later genetic analysis and replicated in an independent cohort. According to the authors, the approach could potentially be generalized to other disease states and immunological phenotypes. Most CMV-associated TCR beta chains appeared to be HLA-restricted in a later analysis, and the HLA associations seemed to be driven largely by CMV exposure. Compared with the roughly 710-donor mean, donors in an Asian-associated ancestry cluster had fewer N-insertions in productive TCRs, according to a later genetic analysis. Cytomegalovirus status was reported to be diagnosed by the classifier with high specificity and sensitivity in both the original and validation cohorts. Some IMGT-functional V segments, including TRBV6-2 and TRBV6-3, could not be distinguished by the 87-base-pair reads and were therefore excluded. A further reported finding was that TCR beta sequences accurately predicted the HLA-A and HLA-B alleles for most subjects in the first cohort. In a later analysis, HLA-associated TCR beta chains were found to be more clonally expanded and to have lower generation probabilities than equally common non-associated chains. A group of highly shared sequence variants was considered likely to be a technical artifact of the sequencing pipeline.

Library prep was done by the immunoSEQ multiplex PCR assay. The multiplex PCR relied on a mix of 60 forward primers for TCR Vbeta segments and 13 reverse primers for TCR Jbeta segments. A multiplex PCR assay on genomic DNA amplified the CDR3 region of rearranged TCR beta genes. The amplified TCR beta libraries were sequenced on the Illumina HiSeq System as 87-base-pair reads. The published analysis was carried out like this. A later analysis tallied 70 million to 100 million unique TCR beta chains across the 650 to 750 repertoires, and about 10 million of those chains were shared by two or more donors. To remove PCR and sequencing errors, raw reads were error-corrected and collapsed into unique sequences using a nearest-neighbor algorithm that merged closely related sequences. CDR3 sequences were aligned to IMGT reference sequences to assign V, D and J gene segments. Each retained sequence needed at least a six-nucleotide match to both a V gene segment and a J gene segment. Rearrangements were classified as productive when the CDR3 lacked stop codons and remained in frame with V and J, and all other rearrangements were classified as non-productive. CDR3 was defined according to IMGT convention as the region running from the second conserved V-encoded cysteine to the conserved J-encoded phenylalanine. The earlier analysis of more than 450 of the donors excluded sequences that lacked an unambiguous match to a single V gene segment. In an earlier analysis of 500 to 750 of the donors, V segments were called functional above 56.7% productive rearrangements and were called segregating when the between-donor standard deviation exceeded 5%. A statistical classification framework was built for diagnosing cytomegalovirus status from the catalog of TCR beta chain sequences. In a later analysis, TCR nucleotide sequences were compared against IMGT/GENE-DB human TR gene sequences so that V and J genes could be assigned. Using the TCRdist pipeline, a later analysis assigned CDR3 sequences along with most-parsimonious VDJ recombination scenarios. In a later analysis, every TCR beta chain was defined by the combination of its CDR3 amino acid sequence and its V-gene family, and reads without a unique V-gene family were dropped. As a way to deal with suspected cross-contamination and a sequencing artifact, a later analysis dropped over 550 nucleotide sequences that were highly shared and had low generation probability. In a later analysis, a clonal expansion index for each public chain was calculated from normalized within-repertoire ranks of inferred template counts. In a later analysis, generation probabilities were computed with a VDJ recombination model fitted to out-of-frame rearrangements, and the resulting probabilities were checked against IGoR. A later analysis scored TCR-TCR, TCR-HLA and TCR-CMV co-occurrence with hypergeometric tests, applying a repertoire-size bias correction to TCR pairs. A later analysis estimated false discovery rates by permuting HLA or CMV assignments 20 times. In a later analysis, co-occurring TCRs were grouped using DBSCAN, and TCRdist sequence similarity was added for clustering within HLA-allele-positive subsets. For co-occurrence clustering, repertoires with fewer than 30,000 or more than 120,000 public chains were excluded, along with a handful of repertoires with anomalous nucleotide sharing. TCRdb obtained this table from immuneACCESS and retained in-frame rearrangements with V and J assigned. These tables miss some clones; where compared with another copy, unresolved V genes account for less than half of the shortfall, and the remainder is unexplained. That table gives V, J and clone size, and the DNA gave D and trimming. The sample yields 150,000 to 200,000 clones; about 77% were counted once. The leading ten clones occupy 9.7% of the sample.

The CDR1 and CDR2 encoded by the germline V gene are MNHNS and SASEGT. The CDR3 holds 14 amino acids from the cysteine to the phenylalanine. Solely the CDR3 DNA is kept, with 42 bases framed from the first base. Cut back by 6 bases and 5 bases, the V and J ends lie 14 bases apart. The cohort comprised under 700 healthy bone marrow donors. At the time of sampling, all cohort members were nominally healthy, though unrecorded immune exposures were likely present. The donor tested CMV seropositive and was one of the 289 seropositive cohort members. Each donor provided a peripheral blood sample, and peripheral blood mononuclear cells were used for TCR beta sequencing. The Qiagen DNeasy Blood Extraction Kit was used to extract genomic DNA from the blood cell samples. As regards this clone: What antigen it recognizes has not been identified. Qualities for individual bases were not recorded, and no much larger clone is one base off.

The sequenced material came from PBMCs. The TCR comes from a man between 18 and 35 years old in good health and CMV-seropositive. This chain joins TRBV6-1 to TRBJ1-5, with TRBD1 as a weak D call on 6 bases. The CDR3 protein: CASSAQGRHQPQHF. At the DNA level, the sequence is TGTGCCAGCAGCGCACAGGGTCGTCATCAGCCCCAGCATTTT.